This T cell receptor (beta chain) originates from a study of Graves' ophthalmopathy and Graves' hyperthyroidism. Notes on this clonotype: Its antigen is not known.

Germline V lookup: CDR1 SNHLY, CDR2 FYNNEI. The CDR3 totals 10 residues. V lost 6 bases, J lost 7 bases, and 6 bases lay in between. The authors amplified TCR beta CDR3 regions from RNA transcripts. RT-PCR in the first round used HTBI primers; a second-round multiplex PCR followed. TCRdb re-called the multiplex PCR reads through MiXCR, storing one row per CDR3 protein. Of around 670,000 distinct CDR3 sequences listed, roughly 40% are singletons. Study outcomes and limitations: Clonotypes were expanded in thyroid at above 0.001 frequency, and most also appeared in blood.

Exclusion applied to patients with other autoimmune diseases, uncontrolled infections, pregnancy or lactation. The sequenced sample consisted of peripheral blood. This clonotype was sampled from an adult man with Graves' ophthalmopathy. The chain couples TRBV2 to TRBJ1-2; D gene ambiguous. CDR3 in amino acids: CASRESGYTF. The CDR3 DNA reads as TGTGCCAGCAGGGAGAGTGGCTACACCTTC. Drawing the rest from reference TRBV2 and TRBJ1-2, the complete variable domain is EPEVTQTPSHQVTQMGQEVILRCVPISNHLYFYWYRQILGQKVEFLVSFYNNEISEKSEIFDDQFSVERPDGSNFTLKIRSTKLEDSAMYFCASRESGYTFGSGTRLTVV.